These 4 T cell receptor beta chains originate from one sample sequenced in a study of blood T cell repertoires in COVID-19 (dated by TCRdb to between 2020 and 2021). The library was obtained by the immunoSEQ multiplex PCR assay. The table comes from immuneACCESS by way of TCRdb, which keeps in-frame sequences with V and J called. Part of the clones is missing from these tables; in studies checked, under half for an unresolved V gene and the rest for unknown reasons. The sample records around 100,000 clones, about 90% of which are singletons. Around 2.9% of the sample belongs to the ten largest clones. The sample taken for sequencing was peripheral blood. Every receptor here comes from a man aged 45-60 years with COVID-19, enrolled during active disease.

This clone appeared once. The sample carries other DNA sequences with the same CDR3. The chain joins TRBV18 to TRBJ1-2; 7 bases fit TRBD1. J lost 4 bases, V lost 3 bases, and 2 bases had no gene match. In germline, CDR1 is KGHSH, CDR2 LQKENI. This CDR3 has 13 residues. CDR3: CASSPPGGYGYTF. CDR3 nucleotide sequence: TGTGCCAGCTCACCGCCAGGGGGCTATGGCTACACCTTC.

J is TRBJ1-5 and V is TRBV5-1, with 8 bases identical to TRBD1. The trim removed 3 bases at V and 0 bases at J, leaving 2 bases unmatched. This CDR3 spans 15 amino acids. Germline V gene sequence: CDR1 SGHRS, CDR2 YFSETQ. CDR3 coding DNA: TGCGCCAGCAGCTGGACAGGGCATAGCAATCAGCCCCAGCATTTT. Its translation is CASSWTGHSNQPQHF.

The V call is TRBV7-9, the J call TRBJ2-1; weak D call: TRBD1 (6 bases). The CDR3 runs to 14 residues. V lost 3 bases, J lost 4 bases, and 10 bases lay in between. Germline V gene data show CDR1 as SEHNR and CDR2 as FQNEAQ (reference sequence). The CDR3 spells CASSFRTAYNEQFF. Here the CDR3 DNA reads TGTGCCAGCAGCTTCCGGACAGCATACAATGAGCAGTTCTTC.

The chain employs TRBV5-1 and TRBJ1-2, with D unclear. The V gene's germline CDR1 is SGHRS and CDR2 YFSETQ. The CDR3 has 14 residues. The ends were cut back, 7 bases at V and 2 bases at J, with 15 bases in the middle. CDR3 coding DNA: TGCGCCAGCTCTGATGCACAGACCAACTATGGCTACACCTTC. It specifies CASSDAQTNYGYTF.